These 19 T cell receptor beta chains came from one sample sequenced in a study of regulatory T cells. Amplification used 52 TRBV primers and 13 TRBJ primers. The data were produced by immunoSEQ multiplex PCR, yet TCRdb's version contains in-frame clones alone and is incomplete. This sample has 20,000 to 25,000 clones, with 93% found just once. What was sequenced was CD8+ T cells sorted from blood. The source is a child aged 2-15 years with CD3G deficiency.

In its sample, this clone was seen once. J is TRBJ1-3 and V is TRBV5-4, with D possibly being TRBD1 (6 bases). Trimming removed 5 bases from V and 4 bases from J, with 25 bases in between. CDR1 is SGHNT, CDR2 YYREEE, per germline (reference sequence). CDR3 length: 18 amino acids. CDR3 DNA sequence: TGTGCCAGCAGTCTGCGGAGTAGGGAAACAGGGTTGGGAAACACCATATATTTT. As protein: CASSLRSRETGLGNTIYF.

On this clone itself: The identical CDR3 is also encoded by other nucleotide sequences in the sample. This rearrangement joins TRBV19 to TRBJ1-1; tentative D call: TRBD1 (6 bases). The germline V gene encodes CDR1 LNHDA and CDR2 SQIVND (reference sequence). This CDR3 contains 14 residues. Trimming removed 3 bases from V and 4 bases from J, with 12 bases in between. This chain's CDR3 is CASSMAGGGTEAFF. The CDR3 DNA reads TGTGCCAGTAGTATGGCTGGGGGCGGCACTGAAGCTTTCTTT. Full variable domain (rest looked up from reference TRBV19 and TRBJ1-1): DGGITQSPKYLFRKEGQNVTLSCEQNLNHDAMYWYRQDPGQGLRLIYYSQIVNDFQKGDIAEGYSVSREKKESFPLTVTSAQKNPTAFYLCASSMAGGGTEAFFGQGTRLTVV.

The rearrangement joins TRBV7-8 to TRBJ2-3, with D uncertain. CDR3 length: 13 residues. Germline CDR1 and CDR2: SGHVS and FQNEAQ. Trimming removed 10 bases from V and 8 bases from J, with 19 bases in between. CDR3 bases: TGTGCCACCTCCCTCGTCCCCTCCGGTACGCAGTATTTT. Amino acid sequence: CATSLVPSGTQYF.

The chain employs TRBV6-1 and TRBJ1-1, with 8 bases matching TRBD1. Germline CDR1 is MNHNS and CDR2 is SASEGT. The trim removed 0 bases at V and 5 bases at J, leaving 11 bases unmatched. The CDR3 contains 17 residues. Written as DNA, the CDR3 is TGTGCCAGCAGTGAAGCGGTTTGGACAGGGAAAGAGACTGAAGCTTTCTTT. This encodes CASSEAVWTGKETEAFF.

A note on this clone: The same CDR3 is also encoded by other DNA sequences in this sample. The CDR3 DNA reads as TGTGCCAGCAGCCGGGGGACTGAAGCTTTCTTT. This translates into CASSRGTEAFF. The chain carries TRBV28 and TRBJ1-1, with D tentatively TRBD1 (5 bases). Germline lookup yields CDR1 MDHEN and CDR2 SYDVKM. The V end was cut by 6 bases, the J end by 5 bases, with 7 bases between. This CDR3 has 11 residues.

This chain joins TRBV28 and TRBJ2-6; 7 nucleotides agree with TRBD1. The CDR3 totals 14 residues. The junction had 0 bases not matched to a gene; V was cut back by 5 bases and J by 2 bases. Looked up from germline, CDR1 is MDHEN and CDR2 is SYDVKM. CDR3 in DNA: TGTGCCAGCAGTGGGACAGCTGGGGCCAACGTCCTGACTTTC. Translated: CASSGTAGANVLTF.

V gene TRBV28 combines with J gene TRBJ2-7; D ambiguous. The CDR3 runs to 12 residues. Trimming pared 6 bases from V and 0 bases from J, leaving 6 bases between. Germline CDR1 MDHEN, CDR2 SYDVKM. The CDR3 spells CASSPSSYEQYF. DNA of the CDR3: TGTGCCAGCAGCCCTAGCTCCTACGAGCAGTACTTC.

V and J are TRBV28 and TRBJ2-7; D could derive from TRBD1 or TRBD2 (5 bases each). The V end lost 5 bases, the J end lost 4 bases, and 15 bases lay between the germline ends. The CDR3 sequence is 14 residues long. Germline V gene sequence: CDR1 MDHEN, CDR2 SYDVKM. The CDR3 nucleotides are TGTGCCAGCAGTCCTTGGGACCCTCAATACGAGCAGTACTTC. Protein: CASSPWDPQYEQYF.

This clone was seen a single time. V usage is TRBV7-9 and J usage is TRBJ1-4; no firm D call. Deletions cut 4 bases from V and 0 bases from J, with 18 bases between. This CDR3 has 18 amino acids. Per the germline V gene, CDR1 is SEHNR and CDR2 is FQNEAQ (reference sequence). CDR3: CASSSVDGAYATNEKLFF. As DNA, the CDR3 is TGTGCCAGCAGCTCGGTAGACGGAGCATATGCAACTAATGAAAAACTGTTTTTT.

The rearrangement links TRBV7-9 to TRBJ1-1; 9 bases align to TRBD1. The CDR3 has 13 residues. Unmatched junction bases numbered 2, after V lost 4 bases and J lost 5 bases. The germline V gene encodes CDR1 SEHNR and CDR2 FQNEAQ (reference sequence). CDR3 region: CASSWGQGTEAFF. CDR3 nucleotides: TGTGCCAGCAGCTGGGGACAGGGAACTGAAGCTTTCTTT.

The J gene is TRBJ1-1, the V gene TRBV6-6; a possible D gene is TRBD1 (5 bases). The V end lost 6 bases, the J end lost 3 bases, and 14 bases lay between the germline ends. The CDR3 runs to 14 residues. The germline CDR1 and CDR2 sequences are MNHNY and SVGAGI (reference sequence). In DNA, the CDR3 is TGTGCCAGCAGACCAGACAGTCTCTACACTGAAGCTTTCTTT. Translating gives CASRPDSLYTEAFF.

The rearrangement links TRBV28 to TRBJ1-5; D perhaps matches TRBD1 (6 bases). V shed 10 bases and J shed 3 bases, with 16 bases lying between them. The germline CDR1 and CDR2 sequences are MDHEN and SYDVKM. The CDR3 is 14 residues long. The CDR3 bases are TGTGCCATTAGTACGACAGGATTCAATCAGCCCCAGCATTTT. Its translation is CAISTTGFNQPQHF.

Worth noting for this clone: Germline and junction disagree at one end, which may indicate a read error. This chain connects TRBV27 to TRBJ2-7; D call uncertain. This CDR3 has 13 residues. Germline lookup yields CDR1 MNHEY and CDR2 SMNVEV (reference sequence). For the CDR3, the DNA is TGTGCCAGCAGCCCGCAGTCCTCCTCCGAGCAGTACTTC. This encodes CASSPQSSSEQYF.

V is TRBV11-2 and J is TRBJ2-7; 9 bases align to TRBD1. CDR1 and CDR2 from the germline V gene are SGHAT and FQNNGV. V lost 5 bases and J lost 7; bases outside the gene matches: 6. This CDR3 contains 13 residues. CDR3 amino acids: CASSRTGVGEQYF. The CDR3 DNA follows: TGTGCCAGCAGCCGGACAGGGGTGGGGGAGCAGTACTTC.

This sequence joins TRBV6-1 and TRBJ2-5; D unclear. The J call may be in error: the DNA end matches TRBJ2-7 better. The CDR3 has 10 amino acids. Looked up from germline, CDR1 is MNHNS and CDR2 is SASEGT. The CDR3 nucleotides are TGTGCCAGCAGGGGGTACGAGCAGTACTTC. Amino acids: CASRGYEQYF.

The chain combines TRBV11-2 with TRBJ1-1; 7 nucleotides line up with TRBD1. CDR3 length equals 16 residues. Germline CDR1 and CDR2: SGHAT and FQNNGV. The V segment lost 3 bases and the J segment 4 bases; nucleotides outside the gene matches: 11. The CDR3 DNA sequence: TGTGCCAGCAGCTTGTGGACAACTCAGGGGGTCACTGAAGCTTTCTTT. It yields the protein CASSLWTTQGVTEAFF. Filled out from reference TRBV11-2 and TRBJ1-1, the complete variable domain reads EAGVAQSPRYKIIEKRQSVAFWCNPISGHATLYWYQQILGQGPKLLIQFQNNGVVDDSQLPKDRFSAERLKGVDSTLKIQPAKLEDSAVYLCASSLWTTQGVTEAFFGQGTRLTVV.

The V and J genes are TRBV6-1 and TRBJ1-1; 7 bases fit TRBD1. CDR1 is MNHNS and CDR2 is SASEGT in the germline V gene. CDR3 length equals 17 residues. The junction had 10 bases not matched to a gene; V was cut back by 2 bases and J by 1 base. The CDR3 sequence is CASSESPPTGKNTEAFF. CDR3 in DNA: TGTGCCAGCAGTGAAAGCCCGCCGACAGGGAAGAACACTGAAGCTTTCTTT.

This chain joins TRBV30 and TRBJ2-3; TRBD1 is a possible D gene (6 bases). V shed 0 bases and J shed 1 base, with 11 bases lying between them. CDR3 size: 15 residues. Germline CDR1 GTSNPN, CDR2 SVGIG (reference sequence). The CDR3 bases are TGTGCCTGGAGTGTCGGGGCAGGGGGCACAGATACGCAGTATTTT. It yields the protein CAWSVGAGGTDTQYF. The full variable domain, completed using reference TRBV30 and TRBJ2-3, is SQTIHQWPATLVQPVGSPLSLECTVEGTSNPNLYWYRQAAGRGLQLLFYSVGIGQISSEVPQNLSASRPQDRQFILSSKKLLLSDSGFYLCAWSVGAGGTDTQYFGPGTRLTVL.

The genes are TRBV7-9 and TRBJ2-2; 15 nucleotides align to TRBD2. Germline CDR1 is SEHNR and CDR2 is FQNEAQ (reference sequence). V lost 5 bases, J lost 7 bases, and 14 bases stayed unmatched. CDR3 size: 19 residues. This chain's CDR3 is CASSPTPGLAGGGVGELFF. CDR3 bases: TGTGCCAGCAGCCCAACCCCGGGACTAGCGGGAGGAGGTGTCGGGGAGCTGTTTTTT.